This T cell receptor (beta chain) comes out of a study of CD4 T cells in relation to SARS-CoV-2 and coronaviruses. Study-wide background: Negative control cultures got HIV-1 Nef peptides or no peptide. Shared crossreactive spike epitopes were mapped to their HLA restriction.

CDR1 and CDR2 (germline): SEHNR, FQNEAQ (reference sequence). J gave up 8 bases and V 5 bases, and 10 bases lay outside the gene matches. The CDR3 sequence is 15 residues long. CD4+ T cells from unexposed donors were obtained before the COVID-19 pandemic (2011-2018). The cells were cultured for around ten days before CD4+ T cells were isolated. Approximately 2 million PBMCs per well were cultured with approximately 9.5 IU/ml IL-2. Using immunoSEQ multiplex PCR, the repertoire was profiled, and TCRdb retains in-frame clones only, with some absent. The table includes 20,000 to 25,000 clones, 76% detected once. Whole-study results and caveats: This crossreactivity analysis covered spike protein alone, no other viral proteins.

A word on this clone: Its target is unknown.

This chain connects TRBV7-9 to TRBJ2-2; 8 nucleotides line up with TRBD2. This sequence was found in a human donor in good health. The sample was CD4+ T cells from PBMCs, cultured in vitro. CDR3 protein: CASSPLADAYGELFF. CDR3 nucleotide sequence: TGTGCCAGCAGCCCACTAGCGGATGCGTATGGGGAGCTGTTTTTT.